The 22 T cell receptor beta chains given below trace back to one sample, sequenced in a study of T-cell memory formation after mild COVID-19. MiXCR, applied by TCRdb to the 5' RACE reads, yields one record per CDR3 protein. The repertoire holds approximately 340,000 distinct CDR3 sequences, approximately 15% seen once, with around 22% in the top ten. The material sequenced was PBMCs or a T cell subset sorted from them (not recorded which). The receptors were sampled from a man aged 18-30 years who had mild COVID-19 (a few samples of this study predate the infection). Cell type and time point are not known.

This clonotype occurred a few times. V gene TRBV11-2 combines with J gene TRBJ1-1; unclear D gene. CDR1 is SGHAT and CDR2 is FQNNGV in the germline V gene. V was cut by 0 bases and J by 1 base, with 9 bases left in between. This CDR3 is built from 15 residues. This CDR3 is CASSLEIAGNTEAFF. CDR3 bases: TGTGCCAGCAGCTTAGAAATCGCAGGGAACACTGAAGCTTTCTTT.

Only one count was recorded for this clonotype. The chain employs TRBV18 and TRBJ1-1; no firm D call. The CDR3 is made up of 16 amino acids. Trimming removed 3 bases at V and 0 bases at J, with 14 bases between. The germline gives CDR1 KGHSH, CDR2 LQKENI. The CDR3 DNA reads TGTGCCAGCTCACCGCTCGGCAGTATGATGAACACTGAAGCTTTCTTT. Its protein is CASSPLGSMMNTEAFF.

This clonotype appeared once. V usage is TRBV12-3 or TRBV12-4 and J usage is TRBJ2-7; D perhaps matches TRBD1 (7 bases). With 3 bases removed from V and 5 bases from J, the gap between germline ends came to 17 bases. The CDR3 spans 15 residues. The CDR3 DNA sequence: TGTGCCAGCAGTTTTAGGACAGGAGGGCAAGACGAGCAGTACTTC. This encodes CASSFRTGGQDEQYF.

CDR3: CASSTVTGGSYEQYF. Written as DNA, the CDR3 is TGCGCCAGCAGCACAGTGACAGGGGGCTCCTACGAGCAGTACTTC. The chain employs TRBV5-1 and TRBJ2-7; TRBD1 aligns across 9 bases. The CDR3 extends over 15 amino acids. Germline V lookup: CDR1 SGHRS, CDR2 YFSETQ. V dropped 4 bases and J dropped 0; count of bases not matched to a gene: 5.

The chain recombines TRBV19 with TRBJ1-5; 7 bases align to TRBD1. J gave up 8 bases and V 7 bases, and 20 bases lay outside the gene matches. Germline-derived CDR1 and CDR2 are LNHDA and SQIVND (reference sequence). The CDR3 sequence is 17 residues long. The CDR3 reads CASTTSRTGAKFEPQHF. The CDR3 DNA sequence: TGTGCCAGTACCACCTCTCGAACAGGGGCGAAGTTCGAGCCCCAGCATTTT.

In its sample, this clonotype was seen a few times. V gene TRBV30 combines with J gene TRBJ1-1; D may be TRBD1 (5 bases). V lost 3 bases to trimming and J lost 3 bases, with 14 bases between them. The CDR3 length is 14 residues. CDR1 is GTSNPN, CDR2 SVGIG, per germline (reference sequence). The DNA of the CDR3 is TGTGCCTGGAGGGGAGGGGTGGCGGACACTGAAGCTTTCTTT. This codes for CAWRGGVADTEAFF. Based on the CDR3 plus reference TRBV30 and TRBJ1-1, the full variable domain is SQTIHQWPATLVQPVGSPLSLECTVEGTSNPNLYWYRQAAGRGLQLLFYSVGIGQISSEVPQNLSASRPQDRQFILSSKKLLLSDSGFYLCAWRGGVADTEAFFGQGTRLTVV.

This clonotype was counted many times. The chain uses TRBV7-2 and TRBJ2-3, with TRBD2 matching 13 bases. The V segment lost 6 bases and the J segment 3 bases; nucleotides outside the gene matches: 3. Germline V gene lookup returns CDR1 SGHTA and CDR2 FQGNSA. CDR3 length: 15 residues. Here the CDR3 DNA reads TGTGCCAGCAGGGGACTAGCGGGGAATACAGATACGCAGTATTTT. Translating gives CASRGLAGNTDTQYF. The complete variable domain, with remaining parts taken from reference TRBV7-2 and TRBJ2-3, reads GAGVSQSPSNKVTEKGKDVELRCDPISGHTALYWYRQSLGQGLEFLIYFQGNSAPDKSGLPSDRFSAERTGGSVSTLTIQRTQQEDSAVYLCASRGLAGNTDTQYFGPGTRLTVL.

With regard to this clonotype: A single base separates this from a much larger clone, so it may be a read error. V and J are TRBV5-5 and TRBJ2-3; D gene uncertain. Germline CDR1 and CDR2: SGHKS and YYEKEE (reference sequence). The CDR3 sequence is 15 residues long. V was clipped by 4 bases and J by 2 bases, with 14 bases between them. CDR3 nucleotide sequence: TGTGCCAGCAGCGTGGGCGTGGCTGACACAGATACGCAGTATTTT. Protein: CASSVGVADTDTQYF.

This clonotype was recorded a few times. This chain joins TRBV15 and TRBJ2-2; 8 bases are a match to TRBD1. The CDR3 is 17 residues long. Looked up from germline, CDR1 is LNHNV and CDR2 is YYDKDF (reference sequence). The J segment lost 1 base and the V segment lost 0 bases, leaving 4 bases of the junction unmatched. This CDR3 reads CATSRDHGQGNTGELFF. Here the CDR3 DNA reads TGTGCCACCAGCAGAGATCACGGACAGGGGAACACCGGGGAGCTGTTTTTT.

This sequence joins TRBV9 and TRBJ2-2; D may be TRBD1 or TRBD2 (5 bases each). CDR1 and CDR2 from the germline V gene are SGDLS and YYNGEE. V lost 3 bases and J 7 bases, leaving 19 bases between the germline ends. This CDR3 comprises 16 residues. The CDR3 DNA is TGTGCCAGCAGCGCCCGGGACGAACACCGAATCGGGGAGCTGTTTTTT. It translates to CASSARDEHRIGELFF.

In this sample, this clonotype turned up many times. Compared with germline, one end of the junction differs, possibly owing to a read error. CDR3 amino acids: CASRWDREGSGMNTEAFF. Here the CDR3 DNA reads TGTGCTAGCAGATGGGACAGGGAGGGGAGCGGGATGAACACTGAAGCTTTCTTT. The rearrangement links TRBV7-7 to TRBJ1-1; 9 positions match TRBD1. This CDR3 contains 18 residues. Looked up from germline, CDR1 is SSHAT and CDR2 is FNYEAQ (reference sequence).

The chain links TRBV28 to TRBJ1-1; D unresolved. Germline V CDR1 and CDR2: MDHEN, SYDVKM. V was pared by 7 bases and J by 8 bases, with 17 bases between. CDR3 length: 13 residues. The CDR3 is CASISGQSREAFF. In DNA form, the CDR3 reads TGTGCCAGCATCTCGGGCCAATCCAGGGAAGCTTTCTTT. Together with reference TRBV28 and TRBJ1-1, the CDR3 gives the full variable domain: DVKVTQSSRYLVKRTGEKVFLECVQDMDHENMFWYRQDPGLGLRLIYFSYDVKMKEKGDIPEGYSVSREKKERFSLILESASTNQTSMYLCASISGQSREAFFGQGTRLTVV.

This chain joins TRBV24-1 and TRBJ2-1, with a weak D call TRBD2 (6 bases). Germline V gives CDR1 KGHDR, CDR2 SFDVKD. V was clipped by 6 bases and J by 4 bases, with 15 bases between them. CDR3 length equals 15 residues. CDR3 sequence: CATSTRQGGYNEQFF. The CDR3 DNA reads as TGTGCCACCAGTACCCGGCAGGGAGGTTACAATGAGCAGTTCTTC.

CDR3 in amino acids: CASSNSGGGDTQYF. CDR3 DNA sequence: TGTGCCAGCAGCAATAGCGGGGGCGGAGATACGCAGTATTTT. The V and J genes are TRBV3-1 and TRBJ2-3; the match to TRBD2 covers 9 bases. The CDR3 loop spans 14 amino acids. Germline CDR1 LGHDT, CDR2 YNNKEL (reference sequence). With V trimmed by 5 bases and J by 5 bases, 5 bases remained unmatched.

The chain links TRBV5-1 to TRBJ2-3; 7 bases are a match to TRBD1. Germline V lookup: CDR1 SGHRS, CDR2 YFSETQ. Trimming removed 4 bases from V and 0 bases from J; junction bases left unmatched: 8. The CDR3 covers 16 residues. In DNA, the CDR3 is TGCGCCAGCAGCGCAAGGGGGCCAACTAGCACAGATACGCAGTATTTT. This translates into CASSARGPTSTDTQYF.

This clonotype was detected many times. This sequence joins TRBV12-3 or TRBV12-4 and TRBJ1-5; 7 positions agree with TRBD1. V lost 5 bases, J lost 0 bases, and 10 bases stayed unmatched. CDR3 length equals 17 residues. The CDR3 loop reads CASSPRRGGFSNQPQHF. The CDR3 DNA sequence: TGTGCCAGCAGTCCCCGGAGAGGGGGCTTTAGCAATCAGCCCCAGCATTTT.

This clonotype was observed a few times. This sequence joins TRBV20-1 and TRBJ2-7, with D maybe TRBD1 (6 bases). CDR1 is DFQATT, CDR2 SNEGSKA, per germline (reference sequence). CDR3 length: 14 amino acids. The V end was cut by 3 bases, the J end by 7 bases, with 19 bases between. The DNA of the CDR3 is TGCAGTGCTAGTGAGGGGGAAGTCCGGTGGGAGCAGTACTTC. The encoded protein is CSASEGEVRWEQYF.

This chain uses TRBV7-3 with TRBJ2-3; 9 bases are a match to TRBD2. V was pared by 5 bases and J by 5 bases, with 5 bases of the junction left unmatched. Germline V lookup: CDR1 SGHTA, CDR2 FQGTGA. This CDR3 contains 14 residues. CDR3 sequence reads: CASSRLAEIDTQYF. The DNA for the CDR3 is TGTGCCAGCAGCCGACTAGCGGAGATAGATACGCAGTATTTT.

This clonotype has just a few counts. This chain joins TRBV29-1 and TRBJ2-1; possibly TRBD1 for D (5 bases). V lost 7 bases and J lost 4, with 8 bases in between. CDR1 and CDR2 from the germline V gene are SQVTM and ANQGSEA. The CDR3 covers 11 residues. The CDR3 loop reads CSGRVYNEQFF. CDR3 sequence (DNA): TGCAGCGGCAGGGTTTACAATGAGCAGTTCTTC.

There are a few counts of this clonotype. CDR3 DNA: TGTGCCAGCAGCCAAGATGACAGATTCAGGGCGCAGTATTTT. It specifies CASSQDDRFRAQYF. The chain uses TRBV14 and TRBJ2-3; maybe TRBD1 (5 bases). Trimming stripped 0 bases from V and 10 bases from J, with 14 bases between. Germline CDR1 reads SGHDN; CDR2 reads FVKESK. The CDR3 runs 14 residues.

In its sample, this clonotype was seen a few times. The CDR3 coding sequence is TGTGCCAGCGGCGACAGGGGTAATCAGCCCCAGCATTTT. Translation: CASGDRGNQPQHF. This chain uses TRBV12-3 or TRBV12-4 with TRBJ1-5, with 8 positions matching TRBD1. The CDR3 totals 13 residues. The V gene end was trimmed by 8 bases and the J gene end by 4 bases; junction bases not matched to a gene: 4.

This sequence joins TRBV7-7 and TRBJ2-2, with 8 bases identical to TRBD1. V trimming: 5 bases; J trimming: 6 bases; junction bases outside the gene matches: 8. Germline V gives CDR1 SSHAT, CDR2 FNYEAQ (reference sequence). The CDR3 is made up of 15 amino acids. The DNA for the CDR3 is TGTGCCAGCAGCATATCCAGGGGGCTGGCCGGGGAGCTGTTTTTT. This codes for CASSISRGLAGELFF.